The 7 T cell receptor beta chains below all came from one sample that was sequenced in a study of T cell repertoires in cytomegalovirus infection. TCRdb processed the reads anew with MiXCR; each CDR3 protein has one entry. The data contain fewer than 900,000 distinct CDR3 sequences, 25% to 30% of them singletons. No antigen has been identified for these receptors. The sequencing here drew on cultured CD8+ T cells from PBMCs, taken from culture after CMV antigen stimulation. Source of these receptors: a human donor in good health (CMV status not recorded). Some clones in this sample may be carry-over from other donors' samples.

The V and J genes are TRBV6-1 and TRBJ2-7, with D perhaps TRBD2 (7 bases). Germline CDR1 MNHNS, CDR2 SASEGT. The CDR3 sequence is 15 residues long. V gave up 8 bases and J gave up 2 bases, with 19 bases separating them. CDR3 sequence reads: CASGGGDKRAYEQYV. In DNA form, the CDR3 reads TGTGCCAGCGGGGGAGGGGACAAGAGGGCCTACGAGCAGTACGTC.

This clonotype occurred a few times. The chain is built from TRBV29-1 and TRBJ1-1; 9 bases align to TRBD1. The junction had 6 bases not matched to a gene; V was cut back by 3 bases and J by 4 bases. CDR1 is SQVTM, CDR2 ANQGSEA, per germline. The CDR3 extends over 14 amino acids. For the CDR3, the DNA is TGCAGCGTTGATGATACAGGGGGCACCACTGAAGCTTTCTTT. Amino acids: CSVDDTGGTTEAFF.

The chain recombines TRBV12-3 or TRBV12-4 with TRBJ1-5; D gene uncertain. The end of the DNA is better explained by TRBJ2-3, so the J call may be wrong. The CDR3 extends over 17 amino acids. The CDR3 loop is CASSLALPRLGSQPQYF. CDR3 DNA sequence: TGTGCCAGCAGTTTAGCGCTCCCTAGGCTGGGATCTCAGCCCCAGTATTTT.

This clonotype has a handful of counts. The CDR3: CASSWKDSRDNEQFF. CDR3 bases: TGTGCCAGCAGCTGGAAGGACAGTAGGGACAATGAGCAGTTCTTC. The chain employs TRBV7-9 and TRBJ2-1; D possibly corresponds to TRBD1 (6 bases). This CDR3 region has 15 residues. Trimming shortened V by 4 bases and J by 5 bases, and 15 bases separated the two germline ends. Germline V CDR1 and CDR2: SEHNR, FQNEAQ (reference sequence).

The V gene is TRBV27, the J gene TRBJ2-1; no reliable D call. Germline CDR1 MNHEY, CDR2 SMNVEV (reference sequence). V dropped 3 bases and J dropped 8 bases, with 17 bases sitting between them. The CDR3 runs to 15 residues. The CDR3 coding sequence is TGTGCCAGCAGTTTGGCCGGGTGGGGTAGGGATGAGCAGTTCTTC. Translation gives CASSLAGWGRDEQFF.

The genes are TRBV7-9 and TRBJ2-5; 9 bases fit TRBD2. With 5 bases clipped from V and 5 bases from J, the junction kept 15 bases outside the gene matches. This CDR3 is 17 amino acids long. CDR1 is SEHNR and CDR2 is FQNEAQ in the germline V gene (reference sequence). CDR3 region: CASSPWRGGAMFETQYF. The CDR3 DNA reads as TGTGCCAGCAGCCCATGGCGCGGGGGGGCGATGTTCGAGACCCAGTACTTC.

This clonotype was picked up a small number of times. CDR3 DNA sequence: TGTGCCAGCAGTGAGAGGGACTACAATGAGCAGTTCTTC. This gives the protein CASSERDYNEQFF. The chain employs TRBV2 and TRBJ2-1; perhaps TRBD2 as D (5 bases). The V end lost 3 bases, the J end lost 3 bases, and 6 bases lay between the germline ends. The CDR3 loop spans 13 amino acids. CDR1 is SNHLY, CDR2 FYNNEI, per germline.